The 29 T cell receptor beta chains in this list originate from one sample, sequenced in a study of neurological immune-mediated disorders. TCRdb reprocessed the 5' RACE reads with MiXCR, giving one entry per CDR3 protein. The profile shows roughly 60,000 distinct CDR3 sequences, about 10% of them singletons. Time point described: longitudinal time-point 2. The source material was PBMCs. The source is a man younger than 40 in good health.

This clonotype was detected many times. The chain couples TRBV7-9 to TRBJ2-3; D might be TRBD1 (5 bases). V was trimmed by 3 bases and J by 0 bases, leaving 16 bases between them. Germline values: CDR1 SEHNR, CDR2 FQNEAQ (reference sequence). CDR3 length equals 17 residues. CDR3 amino acids: CASSLRRQKMSTDTQYF. The CDR3 DNA reads TGTGCCAGCAGCTTGCGGAGACAGAAAATGAGCACAGATACGCAGTATTTT.

This clonotype was detected many times. V and J are TRBV7-2 and TRBJ2-3; possible D gene TRBD2, 7 bases. The CDR3 spans 16 residues. The V gene's germline CDR1 is SGHTA and CDR2 FQGNSA. V lost 7 bases to trimming and J lost 2 bases, with 19 bases between them. In nucleotides, the CDR3 is TGTGCCAGCACAAGAAGGGGGGGAGCCGCCACAGATACGCAGTATTTT. The encoded protein is CASTRRGGAATDTQYF.

This clonotype was picked up many times. V and J are TRBV18 and TRBJ2-1; D not resolved. The CDR3 covers 11 residues. The V gene's germline CDR1 is KGHSH and CDR2 LQKENI. With 2 bases removed from V and 6 bases from J, the gap between germline ends came to 2 bases. CDR3 nucleotide sequence: TGTGCCAGCTCACCAGGCAATGAGCAGTTCTTC. It encodes CASSPGNEQFF.

The chain combines TRBV3-1 with TRBJ2-7, with 7 bases identical to TRBD2. Germline V CDR1 and CDR2: LGHDT, YNNKEL (reference sequence). CDR3 length: 15 amino acids. The trim removed 0 bases at V and 5 bases at J, leaving 7 bases unmatched. CDR3 sequence: CASSQEISGRHEQYF. CDR3 nucleotide sequence: TGTGCCAGCAGCCAAGAGATTAGCGGGCGGCACGAGCAGTACTTC.

In its sample, this clonotype was seen many times. J is TRBJ1-1 and V is TRBV6-5; D is undetermined. Deletions cut 2 bases from V and 1 base from J, with 8 bases between. From germline, CDR1 is MNHEY and CDR2 SVGAGI. The CDR3 spans 14 residues. In DNA form, the CDR3 reads TGTGCCAGCAGTTACACAGTTTGGAACACTGAAGCTTTCTTT. Encoded protein: CASSYTVWNTEAFF.

This clonotype was seen many times. The V and J genes are TRBV24-1 and TRBJ1-5, with D possibly matching TRBD1 (5 bases). This CDR3 is built from 14 residues. V lost 4 bases to trimming and J lost 6 bases, with 12 bases between them. The germline CDR1 and CDR2 sequences are KGHDR and SFDVKD. The CDR3 is CATSEPGTAQPQHF. The CDR3 bases are TGTGCCACCAGTGAGCCCGGGACGGCTCAGCCCCAGCATTTT.

Remarks on this clonotype: One base away lies a much larger clone, so this may be a sequencing read error. The gene calls are TRBV18 and TRBJ1-1; the match to TRBD1 covers 7 bases. The CDR3 has 13 residues. Germline V gene lookup returns CDR1 KGHSH and CDR2 LQKENI. CDR3 bases: TGTGCCATCTCACCACAGGGGAGTACTGAAGCTTTCTTT. Translation: CAISPQGSTEAFF.

This clonotype was seen just once. This chain connects TRBV20-1 to TRBJ2-2; 7 nucleotides line up with TRBD2. CDR3 length: 13 amino acids. Trimming took 2 bases from V and 3 from J; bases not matched to a gene: 0. CDR1 and CDR2 (germline): DFQATT, SNEGSKA (reference sequence). This CDR3 is CSARLADTGELFF. The DNA of the CDR3 is TGCAGTGCTAGACTAGCGGACACCGGGGAGCTGTTTTTT.

This clonotype was found many times. The J gene is TRBJ2-3, the V gene TRBV20-1; weak D call: TRBD2 (6 bases). This CDR3 spans 15 amino acids. The V end was cut by 1 base, the J end by 2 bases, with 13 bases between. Germline loops: CDR1 DFQATT, CDR2 SNEGSKA (reference sequence). The CDR3 coding sequence is TGCAGTGCTAGAGCTGCTAGCGCGTACACAGATACGCAGTATTTT. Its protein product is CSARAASAYTDTQYF.

The table lists this clonotype with many counts. This chain joins TRBV7-6 and TRBJ2-2; D gene ambiguous. Per germline, CDR1 SGHVS and CDR2 FNYEAQ. The length of the CDR3 is 15 residues. Trimming pared 2 bases from V and 5 bases from J, leaving 12 bases between. The DNA for the CDR3 is TGTGCCAGCAGCTTAATGGGGATCCGAACCGGGGAGCTGTTTTTT. It encodes CASSLMGIRTGELFF.

This clonotype was recorded at least ten times. The chain employs TRBV5-1 and TRBJ1-2; 12 bases align to TRBD1. This CDR3 has 15 amino acids. J lost 6 bases, V lost 4 bases, and 7 bases had no gene match. Germline-derived CDR1 and CDR2 are SGHRS and YFSETQ. CDR3 sequence: CASSPTGTGGDGYTF. In nucleotides, the CDR3 is TGCGCCAGCAGCCCTACCGGGACAGGGGGCGATGGCTACACCTTC.

This clonotype has a count of ten or more. V is TRBV20-1 and J is TRBJ1-2; 12 bases agree with TRBD1. From germline, CDR1 is DFQATT and CDR2 SNEGSKA (reference sequence). The CDR3 covers 15 residues. Trimming took 3 bases from V and 4 from J; bases not matched to a gene: 6. CDR3 sequence: CSASPGQGASYGYTF. As DNA, the CDR3 is TGCAGTGCTAGTCCGGGACAGGGGGCTTCCTATGGCTACACCTTC.

This clonotype was picked up many times. The V gene is TRBV20-1, the J gene TRBJ1-1; no reliable D call. Trimming removed 7 bases from V and 2 bases from J, with 11 bases in between. The germline gives CDR1 DFQATT, CDR2 SNEGSKA (reference sequence). There are 12 residues in the CDR3. CDR3 residues: CSVWSSNTEAFF. The CDR3 DNA sequence: TGCAGTGTCTGGAGCAGCAACACTGAAGCTTTCTTT.

This clonotype was seen repeatedly, ten times or more. The chain joins TRBV18 to TRBJ1-1, with 7 bases that match TRBD1. The germline V gene encodes CDR1 KGHSH and CDR2 LQKENI. The CDR3 covers 13 residues. Unmatched junction bases numbered 8, after V lost 3 bases and J lost 10 bases. The CDR3 nucleotides are TGTGCCAGCTCACCTGAAGAGGGGGCGGGAGCTTTCTTT. Encoded protein: CASSPEEGAGAFF. The entire variable domain, with the rest obtained from reference TRBV18 and TRBJ1-1, is as follows: NAGVMQNPRHLVRRRGQEARLRCSPMKGHSHVYWYRQLPEEGLKFMVYLQKENIIDESGMPKERFSAEFPKEGPSILRIQQVVRGDSAAYFCASSPEEGAGAFFGQGTRLTVV.

This clonotype came up many times. V and J are TRBV7-8 and TRBJ2-1, with D possibly being TRBD2 (5 bases). V was clipped by 8 bases and J by 1 base, with 12 bases between them. The CDR3 loop spans 14 amino acids. Germline lookup yields CDR1 SGHVS and CDR2 FQNEAQ. The CDR3 DNA is TGTGCCAGCGGCACTAGAATATCCTACAATGAGCAGTTCTTC. Encoded protein: CASGTRISYNEQFF.

There are many counts of this clonotype. The CDR3 DNA follows: TGTGCCACCGGAGGCTTTGGCTACGAGCAGTACTTC. As protein: CATGGFGYEQYF. The V gene is TRBV28, the J gene TRBJ2-7, with D possibly TRBD2 on 5 matching bases. This CDR3 has 12 amino acids. The V gene's germline CDR1 is MDHEN and CDR2 SYDVKM. V lost 10 bases to trimming and J lost 3 bases, with 13 bases between them.

This clonotype has ten or more counts. The rearrangement joins TRBV20-1 to TRBJ2-7; weak D call: TRBD1 (6 bases). The CDR3 contains 14 residues. The V gene lost 8 bases and the J gene lost 0 bases, with 17 bases spanning the gap. Per germline, CDR1 DFQATT and CDR2 SNEGSKA (reference sequence). CDR3: CSSLTGDNSYEQYF. The DNA of the CDR3 is TGCAGTTCCCTGACAGGAGATAACTCCTACGAGCAGTACTTC.

This clonotype was observed many times. This chain joins TRBV6-5 and TRBJ1-1, with D possibly TRBD1 on 5 matching bases. Deletions cut 2 bases from V and 1 base from J, with 8 bases between. CDR3 size: 14 residues. Germline loops: CDR1 MNHEY, CDR2 SVGAGI. Here the CDR3 reads CASSYRTGNTEAFF. DNA of the CDR3: TGTGCCAGCAGTTACCGTACAGGGAACACTGAAGCTTTCTTT.

This clonotype was found many times. For the CDR3, the DNA is TGCGCCAGCAGCTTGGTGTCAGGCTACGAGCAGTACTTC. It translates to CASSLVSGYEQYF. The chain uses TRBV5-1 and TRBJ2-7; D unclear. Trimming took off 0 bases at V and 3 bases at J, with 7 bases between the two ends. Germline CDR1 reads SGHRS; CDR2 reads YFSETQ. The CDR3 consists of 13 residues.

This clonotype was recorded a few times. Being one base from a much bigger clone, this may be a read error. V is TRBV10-3 and J is TRBJ2-2, with 8 bases matching TRBD1. Trimming cost V 8 bases and J 4 bases; bases outside gene matches: 9. The CDR3 sequence is 15 residues long. Germline V gives CDR1 ENHRY, CDR2 SYGVKD. The CDR3 DNA is TGTGCCATCGGGGATGCAGGGGGCTCCACCGGGGAGCTGTTTTTT. Its translation is CAIGDAGGSTGELFF.

This chain joins TRBV14 and TRBJ1-2, with D unresolved. V shed 2 bases and J shed 1 base, with 8 bases lying between them. This CDR3 comprises 14 residues. Germline CDR1 and CDR2: SGHDN and FVKESK. DNA for the CDR3: TGTGCCAGCAGCCAACTCGCGGGTAACTATGGCTACACCTTC. This gives the protein CASSQLAGNYGYTF.

There are many counts of this clonotype. The gene calls are TRBV7-2 and TRBJ2-1; D may correspond to TRBD1 or TRBD2 (5 bases each). Deletions cut 2 bases from V and 7 bases from J, with 12 bases between. The CDR3 runs to 14 residues. Germline V gives CDR1 SGHTA, CDR2 FQGNSA. The CDR3 region is CASSLLGPTNEQFF. For the CDR3, the DNA is TGTGCCAGCAGCTTATTGGGACCCACTAATGAGCAGTTCTTC.

This clonotype was seen at least ten times. This sequence joins TRBV3-1 and TRBJ2-7; 7 positions agree with TRBD2. CDR3 size: 16 residues. Germline trimming cut 0 bases from V and 2 bases from J; bases unmatched to any gene: 7. Germline CDR1 and CDR2: LGHDT and YNNKEL (reference sequence). Here the CDR3 DNA reads TGTGCCAGCAGCCAAGATTTGGCTAGCGGAACCTACGAGCAGTACTTC. Its translation is CASSQDLASGTYEQYF.

This clonotype came up many times. The gene calls are TRBV5-8 and TRBJ2-7; 8 positions match TRBD2. Germline V gene data show CDR1 as SGHTS and CDR2 as YDEGEE. V dropped 5 bases and J dropped 5; count of bases not matched to a gene: 9. The CDR3 is 14 amino acids. CDR3 nucleotide sequence: TGTGCCAGCAGAGGAGCGGGAGTTATCGACGAGCAGTACTTC. This encodes CASRGAGVIDEQYF.

On this clonotype itself: A much larger clone lies one base from this, so it may be a read error. The V call is TRBV29-1, the J call TRBJ1-1; TRBD1 might be the D (5 bases). CDR1 is SQVTM and CDR2 is ANQGSEA in the germline V gene. This CDR3 is built from 13 residues. V dropped 5 bases and J dropped 1 base, with 11 bases sitting between them. DNA of the CDR3: TGCAGCGTTTCTCTCAGGGAGAACACTGAAGCTTTCTTT. Its translation: CSVSLRENTEAFF.

The chain uses TRBV10-3 and TRBJ2-7; 7 nucleotides match TRBD1. V shed 5 bases, J shed 0 bases, and the junction held 10 bases outside the gene matches. Germline lookup yields CDR1 ENHRY and CDR2 SYGVKD. The CDR3 loop spans 16 amino acids. The CDR3 nucleotides are TGTGCCATCAGTTCGCGGACAGGCCTGAGCTCCTACGAGCAGTACTTC. Its protein is CAISSRTGLSSYEQYF.

The table lists this clonotype with a few counts. The V call is TRBV5-1, the J call TRBJ2-7; TRBD1 is a possible D gene (5 bases). The germline V gene encodes CDR1 SGHRS and CDR2 YFSETQ. The CDR3 has 17 amino acids. V lost 4 bases and J lost 2, with 22 bases in between. CDR3 nucleotide sequence: TGCGCCAGCAGCATTGACTCCAGGGCCTCCTCTCCCTACGAGCAGTACTTC. It specifies CASSIDSRASSPYEQYF.

This clonotype was counted ten times or more. The CDR3 DNA reads as TGCGCCAGCAGCCCCCGGCTAGCGGGAGAGAATGAGCAGTTCTTC. It specifies CASSPRLAGENEQFF. J is TRBJ2-1 and V is TRBV10-1; TRBD2 matches at 10 bases. The CDR3 loop spans 15 amino acids. Germline loops: CDR1 WNHNN, CDR2 SYGVQD (reference sequence). J was trimmed by 7 bases and V by 6 bases; bases with no gene match: 9.

In its sample, this clonotype was seen many times. J is TRBJ2-1 and V is TRBV6-4; possible D gene TRBD2, 6 bases. The length of the CDR3 is 13 residues. CDR1 MRHNA and CDR2 SNTAGT come from the germline V gene. Trimming cost V 2 bases and J 12 bases, with 14 bases left between them. CDR3: CASSDRDSGTQFF. The CDR3 region has the DNA TGTGCCAGCAGTGACAGAGATAGCGGCACGCAGTTCTTC.